The rows below give T cell receptor beta chains drawn from one sample of a study of cytomegalovirus exposure and HLA in healthy donors. Repertoires were generated with immunoSEQ multiplex PCR, while TCRdb's copy carries only in-frame clones and drops some. The profile covers 230,000 or so clones, with around nine tenths appearing a single time and over 2.5% taken by the ten largest. The sample taken for sequencing was PBMCs. The receptor set was obtained from a woman under 30 in good health and CMV-seronegative. The CDR3 runs from the conserved cysteine through the conserved F or W. The order of the fields is D gene, J gene, V gene, clone size, CDR3 protein, CDR3 DNA. D genes are given only for firm matches. Not all rows give a size; the values are once, few, many and, for expanded clones, a class.

NA,TRBJ1-4,TRBV18,few,CASSALANEKLFF,TGTGCCAGCTCAGCGCTCGCTAATGAAAAACTGTTTTTT
TRBD1,TRBJ1-1,TRBV10-3,NA,CAISDPGQGMNTEAFF,TGTGCCATCAGTGATCCGGGACAGGGGATGAACACTGAAGCTTTCTTT
NA,TRBJ2-7,TRBV9,NA,CASSPSGSAGTYEQYF,TGTGCCAGCAGCCCCTCGGGTTCGGCGGGTACCTACGAGCAGTACTTC
TRBD1,TRBJ2-3,TRBV19,NA,CASSTGQPRGTDTQYF,TGTGCCAGTAGTACGGGACAGCCCCGCGGCACAGATACGCAGTATTTT
TRBD2,TRBJ2-5,TRBV7-9,NA,CASSLGAGGGQETQYF,TGTGCCAGCAGCTTAGGGGCGGGAGGAGGCCAAGAGACCCAGTACTTC
NA,TRBJ2-4,TRBV20-1,NA,CSATENIQYF,TGCAGTGCTACCGAAAACATTCAGTACTTC
NA,TRBJ2-7,TRBV6-5,NA,CASSRTGYYEQYF,TGTGCCAGCAGCCGAACAGGATACTACGAGCAGTACTTC
NA,TRBJ1-4,TRBV28,NA,CASSSGPGRELFF,TGTGCCAGCAGTTCCGGCCCGGGGAGAGAACTGTTTTTT
TRBD1,TRBJ1-2,TRBV28,NA,CASSLLQGGGYTF,TGTGCCAGCAGTTTATTGCAGGGGGGTGGCTACACCTTC
NA,TRBJ1-5,TRBV19,NA,CASSISIRQEQPQHF,TGTGCCAGTAGTATTTCCATCCGCCAAGAGCAGCCCCAGCATTTT
TRBD2,TRBJ2-1,TRBV5-4,NA,CASSEGLGSYNEQFF,TGTGCCAGCAGTGAGGGACTAGGGTCTTACAATGAGCAGTTCTTC
NA,TRBJ2-7,TRBV21-1,many,CASSTWTSGLGEQYF,TGTGCCAGCAGCACCTGGACTAGCGGCCTAGGGGAGCAGTACTTC
NA,TRBJ2-7,TRBV29-1,NA,CSVAGNYEQYF,TGCAGCGTTGCGGGGAACTACGAGCAGTACTTC
NA,TRBJ2-3,TRBV27,NA,CASSLGGRGGTDTQYF,TGTGCCAGCAGCTTGGGAGGGAGGGGGGGCACAGATACGCAGTATTTT
NA,TRBJ1-1,TRBV4-1,NA,CASSRANFLPPMDTEAFF,TGCGCCAGCAGCCGAGCGAACTTCCTCCCCCCAATGGACACTGAAGCTTTCTTT
TRBD1,TRBJ1-1,TRBV19,NA,CASSIDRGSNTEAFF,TGTGCCAGTAGTATCGACAGGGGATCGAACACTGAAGCTTTCTTT
NA,TRBJ1-5,TRBV28,NA,CASSLSGVGNQPQHF,TGTGCCAGCAGTTTATCGGGGGTCGGGAATCAGCCCCAGCATTTT
NA,TRBJ2-7,TRBV4-2,many,CASSQEQGSSYEQYF,TGTGCCAGCAGCCAAGAACAGGGATCCAGCTACGAGCAGTACTTC